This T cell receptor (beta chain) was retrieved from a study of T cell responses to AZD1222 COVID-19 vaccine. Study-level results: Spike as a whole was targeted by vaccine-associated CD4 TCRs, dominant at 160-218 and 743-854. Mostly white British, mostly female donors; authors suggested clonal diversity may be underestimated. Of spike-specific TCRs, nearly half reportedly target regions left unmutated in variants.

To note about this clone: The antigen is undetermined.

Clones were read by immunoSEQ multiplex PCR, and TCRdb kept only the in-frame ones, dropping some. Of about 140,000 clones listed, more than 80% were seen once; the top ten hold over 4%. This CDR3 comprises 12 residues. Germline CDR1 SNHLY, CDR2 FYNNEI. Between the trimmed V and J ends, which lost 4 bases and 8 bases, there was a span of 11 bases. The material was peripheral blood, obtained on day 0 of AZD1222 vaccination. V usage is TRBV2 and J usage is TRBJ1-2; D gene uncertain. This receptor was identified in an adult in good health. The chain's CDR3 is CASSGGGDGYTF. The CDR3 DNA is TGTGCCAGCAGTGGCGGAGGAGACGGCTACACCTTC. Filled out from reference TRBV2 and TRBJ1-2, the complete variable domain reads EPEVTQTPSHQVTQMGQEVILRCVPISNHLYFYWYRQILGQKVEFLVSFYNNEISEKSEIFDDQFSVERPDGSNFTLKIRSTKLEDSAMYFCASSGGGDGYTFGSGTRLTVV.